The 13 T cell receptor beta chains presented below share a single source sample, sequenced in a study of vaccination effects on CD4 cells after COVID-19 (dated by TCRdb to the early 2020s). In the ViraFEST assay, PBMC were stimulated with viral peptide pools, and TCR sequencing was then used to find antigen-specific CD4+ T cell clonotypes based on their expansion. After less than 13 days of culture, CD4+ T cells were isolated with the EasySep CD4+ T cell isolation kit. Each participant got two doses of an mRNA SARS-CoV-2 vaccine, either BNT162b2 or mRNA-1273. Their target antigens are unknown. The library was made by the immunoSEQ multiplex PCR assay. TCRdb limited this immuneACCESS table to in-frame rearrangements with V and J called. A share of clones is missing; checked studies link under half to unresolved V genes, and the rest is unexplained. The sample table lists 30,000 or so clones, about 70% of them with a count of one. The ten largest account for about 10% of the sample.

Sequenced here: CD4+ T cells from PBMCs cultured with HCoV-NL63 spike peptides, sampled after COVID-19 vaccination. What this sample's cell subset or site label stands for: HCoV-NL63 spike overlapping peptide pool stimulation. The receptors come from a human donor who received a COVID-19 vaccine.

This clone was seen just once. The genes are TRBV5-6 and TRBJ2-1; TRBD2 agrees at 8 bases. CDR3 length equals 16 residues. The V and J ends lost 3 bases and 1 base, in that order; junction bases with no gene match: 6. The germline V gene encodes CDR1 SGHDT and CDR2 YYEEEE. CDR3 region: CASSSRAGVSYNEQFF. For the CDR3, the DNA is TGTGCCAGCAGCTCCCGAGCGGGGGTTTCCTACAATGAGCAGTTCTTC.

The chain recombines TRBV27 with TRBJ2-7; D assignment may be TRBD1 or TRBD2 (6 bases each). Germline V gene lookup returns CDR1 MNHEY and CDR2 SMNVEV (reference sequence). V was shortened by 8 bases and J by 6 bases, with 23 bases between the two germline ends. CDR3 length: 15 amino acids. CDR3 in DNA: TGTGCCAGCTCCCCCTCGGGGGCAGGGGTCGTCGAGCAGTACTTC. It encodes CASSPSGAGVVEQYF.

The CDR3 DNA reads as TGTGCCAGCGGCCTACATAAATACGAGCAGTACTTC. The encoded protein is CASGLHKYEQYF. The chain couples TRBV27 to TRBJ2-7; D ambiguous. V was clipped by 8 bases and J by 4 bases, with 12 bases between them. Germline CDR1 is MNHEY and CDR2 is SMNVEV (reference sequence). There are 12 residues in the CDR3.

V gene TRBV5-1 combines with J gene TRBJ2-5; TRBD2 aligns across 9 bases. The CDR3 runs to 13 residues. The J segment lost 5 bases and the V segment lost 4 bases, leaving 3 bases of the junction unmatched. CDR1 SGHRS and CDR2 YFSETQ come from the germline V gene. The CDR3 protein is CASSGGGAETQYF. CDR3 nucleotides: TGCGCCAGCAGCGGCGGGGGGGCGGAGACCCAGTACTTC.

The chain combines TRBV2 with TRBJ1-1; D is perhaps TRBD1 (5 bases). The CDR3 extends over 17 amino acids. Trimming cost V 1 base and J 1 base, with 16 bases left between them. The V gene's germline CDR1 is SNHLY and CDR2 FYNNEI. The CDR3 DNA reads as TGTGCCAGCAGTGAAGAGGTGTGGGGGGTCGAGAACACTGAAGCTTTCTTT. It encodes CASSEEVWGVENTEAFF.

The chain carries TRBV7-9 and TRBJ1-2; D uncertain. The CDR3 length is 15 residues. Germline CDR1 reads SEHNR; CDR2 reads FQNEAQ (reference sequence). V was pared by 5 bases and J by 4 bases, with 17 bases between. CDR3 bases: TGTGCCAGCAGCCCCTACGCTCGGACGGCCTATGGCTACACCTTC. As protein: CASSPYARTAYGYTF.

This clone was observed once. The chain combines TRBV6-6 with TRBJ2-7; D uncertain. V shed 6 bases and J shed 0 bases, with 15 bases lying between them. The V gene's germline CDR1 is MNHNY and CDR2 SVGAGI (reference sequence). The CDR3 contains 15 residues. CDR3 in DNA: TGTGCCAGCAGCCCACGGGCCTCAAGCTCCTACGAGCAGTACTTC. The encoded protein is CASSPRASSSYEQYF.

The CDR3 region is CASSLTGLRAFF. The CDR3 bases are TGTGCCAGCTCACTTACAGGGCTGAGAGCTTTCTTT. This chain uses TRBV18 with TRBJ1-1; possibly TRBD1 for D (6 bases). Germline V CDR1 and CDR2: KGHSH, LQKENI. Trimming stripped 4 bases from V and 10 bases from J, with 13 bases between. This CDR3 spans 12 amino acids.

The rearrangement joins TRBV29-1 to TRBJ1-2; 10 bases map to TRBD1. The CDR3 is 15 residues long. Germline V gene sequence: CDR1 SQVTM, CDR2 ANQGSEA. The J segment lost 2 bases and the V segment lost 1 base, leaving 4 bases of the junction unmatched. In DNA form, the CDR3 reads TGCAGCGTTGAAGGCGGGACAGGGGTAAACTATGGCTACACCTTC. The encoded protein is CSVEGGTGVNYGYTF.

A few counts support this clone. The rearrangement links TRBV6-1 to TRBJ2-2, with 8 bases that match TRBD2. V lost 2 bases to trimming and J lost 1 base; unmatched junction nucleotides: 0. The CDR3 spans 15 residues. Germline V lookup: CDR1 MNHNS, CDR2 SASEGT. DNA of the CDR3: TGTGCCAGCAGTGAACTAGCGGGGAACACCGGGGAGCTGTTTTTT. Amino acid sequence: CASSELAGNTGELFF.

The chain is built from TRBV29-1 and TRBJ2-5; no clear D gene. V lost 7 bases, J lost 4 bases, and 13 bases lay in between. Germline V gene lookup returns CDR1 SQVTM and CDR2 ANQGSEA. The CDR3 spans 12 residues. CDR3 bases: TGCAGCGCTAACCTAGTGGGAGAGACCCAGTACTTC. This codes for CSANLVGETQYF.

This chain links TRBV6-5 with TRBJ2-7, with a weak D call TRBD1 (6 bases). V lost 7 bases and J 3 bases, leaving 16 bases between the germline ends. The CDR3 is 14 amino acids. Germline CDR1 reads MNHEY; CDR2 reads SVGAGI. CDR3 sequence (DNA): TGTGCCAGCACCTGGCCCAAGGGGGTCTACGAGCAGTACTTC. It specifies CASTWPKGVYEQYF.

This chain uses TRBV5-1 with TRBJ1-1; a weak D match, TRBD1 (6 bases). In germline, CDR1 is SGHRS, CDR2 YFSETQ. The V gene lost 4 bases and the J gene lost 5 bases, with 15 bases spanning the gap. The CDR3 length is 14 residues. The DNA for the CDR3 is TGCGCCAGCAGCCTGGACAGCTCAGGGACTGAAGCTTTCTTT. Protein sequence: CASSLDSSGTEAFF.